These T cell receptor gamma chains were read from a single sample in a study of Vδ1+ human thymocytes. TCRdb repeated clone calling on the multiplex PCR reads with CATT. This sample yields over 25,000 gamma-chain clones, of which 20% are seen a single time; less than 2% belongs to the top ten. Sequenced: Vdelta1+ gamma-delta thymocytes from the thymus. These TCRs come from a boy less than two years old who had congenital heart surgery. Both conserved end residues are part of each CDR3. Clone size, where shown, is once, few, many, or a class for clones that have expanded.

TRGJ1/TRGJ2 | medium-sized | TRGV4 | CATWDGRYKKLF | TGTGCCACCTGGGATGGGCGCTATAAGAAACTCTTT
TRGJ1/TRGJ2 | NA | TRGV8 | CATWEFAKKLF | TGTGCCACCTGGGAATTCGCAAAGAAACTCTTT
TRGJ1/TRGJ2 | NA | TRGV4 | CATWDATPNYYKKLF | TGTGCCACCTGGGATGCGACTCCGAATTATTATAAGAAACTCTTT
TRGJ1/TRGJ2 | NA | TRGV9 | CALWEVLAEKLF | TGTGCCTTGTGGGAGGTGCTAGCTGAGAAACTCTTT
TRGJ1/TRGJ2 | NA | TRGV9 | CALWGNPDYYKKLF | TGTGCCTTGTGGGGAAACCCCGATTATTATAAGAAACTCTTT
TRGJ1/TRGJ2 | NA | TRGV8 | CATWDRWCWHYKKLF | TGTGCCACCTGGGATAGGTGGTGTTGGCATTATAAGAAACTCTTT
TRGJ1/TRGJ2 | few | TRGV9 | CALWEVHDDYKKLF | TGTGCCTTGTGGGAGGTGCATGATGATTATAAGAAACTCTTT
TRGJ1/TRGJ2 | few | TRGV2 | CATWDGARKLF | TGTGCCACCTGGGATGGTGCAAGGAAACTCTTT
TRGJ1/TRGJ2 | few | TRGV3 | CATWDSHWVYYKKLF | TGTGCCACCTGGGACAGCCATTGGGTTTATTATAAGAAACTCTTT
TRGJ1/TRGJ2 | NA | TRGV4 | CATWVQGYYKKLF | TGTGCCACCTGGGTCCAGGGGTATTATAAGAAACTCTTT
TRGJP1 | few | TRGV4 | CATWDVLDSRFMIF | TGTGCCACCTGGGATGTACTCGATAGTCGGTTCATGATATTT
TRGJ1/TRGJ2 | NA | TRGV8 | CATWPRDYYKKLF | TGTGCCACCTGGCCTAGGGATTATTATAAGAAACTCTTT
TRGJ1/TRGJ2 | NA | TRGV9 | CALWDLLPRKLF | TGTGCCTTGTGGGACCTACTACCTAGGAAACTCTTT
TRGJ1/TRGJ2 | medium-sized | TRGV9 | CALWELRKKLF | TGTGCCTTGTGGGAGCTTCGGAAGAAACTCTTT
TRGJ1/TRGJ2 | few | TRGV9 | CALWEAENYYKKLF | TGTGCCTTGTGGGAGGCCGAAAATTATTATAAGAAACTCTTT
TRGJ1/TRGJ2 | NA | TRGV5 | CATWDRLGKKLF | TGTGCCACCTGGGACAGGCTGGGTAAGAAACTCTTT
TRGJ1/TRGJ2 | NA | TRGV4 | CATWDGPKGYKKLF | TGTGCCACCTGGGATGGGCCGAAGGGTTATAAGAAACTCTTT
TRGJ1/TRGJ2 | few | TRGV4 | CATWDGKCYYKKLF | TGTGCCACCTGGGATGGAAAGTGTTATTATAAGAAACTCTTT
TRGJ1/TRGJ2 | few | TRGV4 | CATWDGGIKKLF | TGTGCCACCTGGGATGGGGGGATAAAGAAACTCTTT
TRGJ1/TRGJ2 | NA | TRGV5 | CATWDRHQVYYKKLF | TGTGCCACCTGGGACAGGCACCAAGTTTATTATAAGAAACTCTTT
TRGJ1/TRGJ2 | NA | TRGV5 | CATWDGAYNKKLF | TGTGCCACCTGGGACGGAGCATATAATAAGAAACTCTTT
TRGJ1/TRGJ2 | NA | TRGV8 | CATWDRDKKLF | TGTGCCACCTGGGATCGTGATAAGAAACTCTTT
TRGJ1/TRGJ2 | NA | TRGV5 | CATWDRPGGYKKLF | TGTGCCACCTGGGACAGGCCGGGGGGTTATAAGAAACTCTTT
TRGJ1/TRGJ2 | few | TRGV5 | CATWDSYSYYKKLF | TGTGCCACCTGGGACAGTTACTCTTATTATAAGAAACTCTTT
TRGJ1/TRGJ2 | NA | TRGV8 | CATLLRNYYKKLF | TGTGCCACCCTCCTTAGAAATTATTATAAGAAACTCTTT
TRGJ1/TRGJ2 | few | TRGV9 | CALWEGAYYKKLF | TGTGCCTTGTGGGAGGGGGCGTATTATAAGAAACTCTTT
TRGJ1/TRGJ2 | NA | TRGV5 | CATWDGNHYYKKLF | TGTGCCACCTGGGACGGAAATCATTATTATAAGAAACTCTTT
TRGJP1 | NA | TRGV9 | CALWEAGVYTTGWLKIF | TGTGCCTTGTGGGAGGCCGGGGTATATACCACTGGTTGGCTCAAGATATTT
TRGJ1/TRGJ2 | NA | TRGV3 | CATWDRSLRYKKLF | TGTGCCACCTGGGACAGGTCCCTACGTTATAAGAAACTCTTT
TRGJ1/TRGJ2 | NA | TRGV4 | CATWDRGVYKKLF | TGTGCCACCTGGGATAGGGGGGTTTATAAGAAACTCTTT
TRGJ1/TRGJ2 | once | TRGV4 | CATWDGLRVF | TGTGCCACCTGGGATGGGCTACGCGTCTTT
TRGJ1/TRGJ2 | few | TRGV5 | CATWDRGNYKKLF | TGTGCCACCTGGGACAGAGGAAATTATAAGAAACTCTTT
TRGJP1 | NA | TRGV4 | CATWRIDGFKIF | TGTGCCACCTGGCGGATCGACGGGTTCAAGATATTT
TRGJP2 | NA | TRGV8 | CATWDYSSDWIKTF | TGTGCCACCTGGGATTATAGTAGTGATTGGATCAAGACGTTT
TRGJ1/TRGJ2 | NA | TRGV5 | CATWDRPKPYYKKLF | TGTGCCACCTGGGACAGGCCCAAACCTTATTATAAGAAACTCTTT
TRGJ1/TRGJ2 | few | TRGV9 | CALWEAESYKKLF | TGTGCCTTGTGGGAGGCTGAGAGTTATAAGAAACTCTTT
TRGJ1/TRGJ2 | NA | TRGV2 | CATWDGRIRYKKLF | TGTGCCACCTGGGACGGGCGGATCAGGTATAAGAAACTCTTT
TRGJP2 | few | TRGV8 | CATWAILYSSDWIKTF | TGTGCCACCTGGGCTATCCTATATAGTAGTGATTGGATCAAGACGTTT
TRGJ1/TRGJ2 | few | TRGV9 | CAYVYYKKLF | TGTGCCTACGTTTATTATAAGAAACTCTTT
TRGJ1/TRGJ2 | NA | TRGV4 | CATWDGRGLNYYKKLF | TGTGCCACCTGGGATGGGCGGGGTCTGAATTATTATAAGAAACTCTTT
TRGJ1/TRGJ2 | few | TRGV2 | CATWDRYYYKKLF | TGTGCCACCTGGGATCGGTATTATTATAAGAAACTCTTT
TRGJ1/TRGJ2 | NA | TRGV3 | CATWWRRGEKLF | TGTGCCACCTGGTGGCGGCGGGGGGAGAAACTCTTT